This entry describes one T cell receptor beta chain. Its antigen remains unidentified. The record originates from a study of OX40 agonist ivuxolimab in advanced cancers. As for the study in general: The patients' treatment was ivuxolimab, an agonistic anti-OX40 (CD134) antibody. The dose of intravenous ivuxolimab that patients received every 2 weeks ranged from 0.01 to 10 mg/kg.

Looked up from germline, CDR1 is LGHNA and CDR2 is YSLEER. The V and J ends lost 0 bases and 4 bases respectively, with 21 bases between them. The CDR3 is 18 residues long. Points from the study as a whole: By week 6 at 0.1 to 3.0 mg/kg, blood CD4+ and CD8+ T cells had expanded clonally.

Blood was sampled at baseline, cycle 4 day 1, and cycle 7 day 1. Sequencing was performed with immunoSEQ multiplex PCR; in TCRdb, only in-frame clones are kept and a portion is missing. The sample holds approximately 35,000 clones; approximately 90% are singletons and the top ten take around 35%. This receptor was taken from an adult with an advanced solid tumor such as melanoma, head and neck, liver or kidney cancer. The specimen comprised CD4+ or CD8+ T cells sorted from blood, sampled in a trial of the OX40 agonist ivuxolimab. V and J are TRBV4-3 and TRBJ1-2, with a tentative D call TRBD1 (5 bases). The DNA of the CDR3 is TGCGCCAGCAGCCAAGATATGCAGGGTTATCTTTCATCCTATGGCTACACCTTC. Translated: CASSQDMQGYLSSYGYTF.